The 10 T cell receptor beta chains reported below all come from one sample, sequenced in a study of blood T cell repertoires in COVID-19. Assay used: immunoSEQ multiplex PCR; TCRdb lists only in-frame clones, some missing. The sample comprises about 410,000 clones, 89% of which are singletons, and around 1.5% rests with the top ten. Sequenced input: peripheral blood. The origin of the receptors is a woman aged 40-49 years with COVID-19, enrolled during active disease.

The rearrangement joins TRBV5-4 to TRBJ1-2; D ambiguous. Germline CDR1 reads SGHNT; CDR2 reads YYREEE (reference sequence). Trimming cost V 0 bases and J 6 bases, with 6 bases left between them. The CDR3 covers 12 residues. The chain's CDR3 is CASSLGGNGYTF. DNA of the CDR3: TGTGCCAGCAGCTTGGGAGGGAATGGCTACACCTTC.

A remark on this clone: The sample contains more than one DNA sequence encoding this CDR3. The chain is built from TRBV5-1 and TRBJ2-7; TRBD2 matches at 8 bases. The CDR3 loop spans 14 amino acids. In germline, CDR1 is SGHRS, CDR2 YFSETQ. Trimming took 3 bases from V and 0 from J; bases not matched to a gene: 2. The CDR3: CASSSTSGSYEQYF. The CDR3 DNA is TGCGCCAGCAGCTCCACTAGCGGCTCCTACGAGCAGTACTTC.

This chain uses TRBV18 with TRBJ1-1; 7 bases line up with TRBD1. The J segment lost 5 bases and the V segment lost 1 base, leaving 7 bases of the junction unmatched. Germline assignment: CDR1 KGHSH and CDR2 LQKENI. The length of the CDR3 is 15 residues. CDR3 nucleotide sequence: TGTGCCAGCTCACCACTGACAGGGAGAGAAACTGAAGCTTTCTTT. Protein: CASSPLTGRETEAFF.

A few counts support this clone. This chain connects TRBV6-2 or TRBV6-3 to TRBJ1-6; 8 bases fit TRBD1. Germline CDR1 MNHEY, CDR2 SVGEGT. V gave up 0 bases and J gave up 7 bases; unmatched junction bases: 14. This CDR3 is 19 amino acids long. The DNA for the CDR3 is TGTGCCAGCAGTTACTCGAGGTGGGGCGGACAGGGATGGAATTCACCCCTCCACTTT. It codes for CASSYSRWGGQGWNSPLHF.

The chain employs TRBV3-1 (or the pseudogene TRBV3-2) and TRBJ1-1; no clear D gene. Between the trimmed V and J ends, which lost 1 base and 1 base, there was a span of 10 bases. CDR3 size: 15 residues. Germline assignment: CDR1 LGHDT and CDR2 YNNKEL (reference sequence). CDR3 amino acids: CASSQARSPNTEAFF. The CDR3 DNA reads as TGTGCCAGCAGCCAAGCCCGCAGTCCGAACACTGAAGCTTTCTTT.

This chain uses TRBV7-9 with TRBJ1-1; the D gene is possibly TRBD1 (6 bases). The CDR3 covers 13 residues. Germline loops: CDR1 SEHNR, CDR2 FQNEAQ (reference sequence). The V and J ends lost 7 bases and 3 bases respectively, with 12 bases between them. The CDR3 spells CASNQGRDTEAFF. The CDR3 coding sequence is TGTGCCAGCAATCAGGGGAGGGACACTGAAGCTTTCTTT. The full variable domain, with the rest looked up from reference TRBV7-9 and TRBJ1-1, is DTGVSQNPRHKITKRGQNVTFRCDPISEHNRLYWYRQTLGQGPEFLTYFQNEAQLEKSRLLSDRFSAERPKGSFSTLEIQRTEQGDSAMYLCASNQGRDTEAFFGQGTRLTVV.

The chain is built from TRBV6-4 and TRBJ1-2; possibly TRBD1 for D (6 bases). Germline-derived CDR1 and CDR2 are MRHNA and SNTAGT. The CDR3 contains 13 residues. The V end was cut by 4 bases, the J end by 2 bases, with 8 bases between. The CDR3 loop is CASSAGVNYGYTF. DNA of the CDR3: TGTGCCAGCAGTGCAGGGGTAAACTATGGCTACACCTTC.

This chain joins TRBV7-9 and TRBJ2-2, with 9 nucleotides matching TRBD1. The germline V gene has CDR1 SEHNR and CDR2 FQNEAQ (reference sequence). The CDR3 covers 16 residues. Trimming cost V 5 bases and J 5 bases; bases outside gene matches: 9. CDR3 in amino acids: CASSAAGTGRTGELFF. For the CDR3, the DNA is TGTGCCAGCAGCGCCGCCGGGACAGGGCGGACCGGGGAGCTGTTTTTT.

This clone is a singleton in its sample. The chain uses TRBV24-1 and TRBJ2-2; 7 positions match TRBD1. CDR3 length equals 14 residues. The germline CDR1 and CDR2 sequences are KGHDR and SFDVKD. With V trimmed by 6 bases and J by 5 bases, 5 bases remained unmatched. CDR3 protein: CATSRGPGTGELFF. As DNA, the CDR3 is TGTGCCACCAGTAGGGGGCCGGGAACCGGGGAGCTGTTTTTT.

The V call is TRBV6-6, the J call TRBJ1-4, with 8 bases lining up with TRBD1. The germline gives CDR1 MNHNY, CDR2 SVGAGI (reference sequence). This CDR3 has 14 amino acids. V lost 6 bases to trimming and J lost 7 bases; unmatched junction nucleotides: 7. CDR3 sequence: CASSQTGVFEKLFF. DNA of the CDR3: TGTGCCAGCAGCCAGACAGGGGTGTTTGAAAAACTGTTTTTT.